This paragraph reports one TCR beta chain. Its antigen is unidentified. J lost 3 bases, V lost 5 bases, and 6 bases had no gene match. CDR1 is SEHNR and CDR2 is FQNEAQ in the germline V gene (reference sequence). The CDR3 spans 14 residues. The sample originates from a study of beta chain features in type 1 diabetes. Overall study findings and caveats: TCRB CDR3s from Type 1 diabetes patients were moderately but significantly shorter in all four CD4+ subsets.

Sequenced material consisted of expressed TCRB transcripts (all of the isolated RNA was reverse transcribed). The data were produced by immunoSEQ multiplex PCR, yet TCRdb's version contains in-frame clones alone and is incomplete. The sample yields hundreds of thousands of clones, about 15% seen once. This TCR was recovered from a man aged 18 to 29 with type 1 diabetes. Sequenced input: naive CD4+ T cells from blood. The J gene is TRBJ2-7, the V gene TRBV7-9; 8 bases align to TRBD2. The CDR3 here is CASSISGAGYEQYF. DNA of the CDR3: TGTGCCAGCAGCATTAGCGGGGCCGGCTACGAGCAGTACTTC.